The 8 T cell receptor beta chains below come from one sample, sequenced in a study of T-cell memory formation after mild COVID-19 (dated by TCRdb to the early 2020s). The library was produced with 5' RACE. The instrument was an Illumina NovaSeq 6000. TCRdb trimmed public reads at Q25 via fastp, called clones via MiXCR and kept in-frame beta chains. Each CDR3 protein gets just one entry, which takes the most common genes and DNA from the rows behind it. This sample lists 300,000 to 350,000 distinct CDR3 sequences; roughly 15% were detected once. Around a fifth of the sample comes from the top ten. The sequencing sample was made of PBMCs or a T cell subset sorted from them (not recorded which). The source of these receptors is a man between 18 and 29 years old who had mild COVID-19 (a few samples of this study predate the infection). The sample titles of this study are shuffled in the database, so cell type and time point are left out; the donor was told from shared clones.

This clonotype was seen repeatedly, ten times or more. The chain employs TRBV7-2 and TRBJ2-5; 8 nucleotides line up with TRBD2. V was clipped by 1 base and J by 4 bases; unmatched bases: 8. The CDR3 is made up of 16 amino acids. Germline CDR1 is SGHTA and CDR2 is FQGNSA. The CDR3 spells CASSLVGGAELETQYF. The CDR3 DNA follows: TGTGCCAGCAGCTTAGTCGGGGGGGCCGAGTTAGAGACCCAGTACTTC.

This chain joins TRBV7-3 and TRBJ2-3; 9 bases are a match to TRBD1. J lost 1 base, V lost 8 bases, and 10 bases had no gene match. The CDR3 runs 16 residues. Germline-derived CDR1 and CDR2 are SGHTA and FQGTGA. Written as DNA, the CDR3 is TGTGCCAGCCGAAGGGGGGGACAGGGCGGCACAGATACGCAGTATTTT. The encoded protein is CASRRGGQGGTDTQYF.

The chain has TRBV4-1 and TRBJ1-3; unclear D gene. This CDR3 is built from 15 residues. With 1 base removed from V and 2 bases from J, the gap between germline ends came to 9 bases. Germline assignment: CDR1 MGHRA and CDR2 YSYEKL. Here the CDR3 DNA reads TGCGCCAGCAGCCAAGGGTTTTCCACTGGAAACACCATATATTTT. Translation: CASSQGFSTGNTIYF.

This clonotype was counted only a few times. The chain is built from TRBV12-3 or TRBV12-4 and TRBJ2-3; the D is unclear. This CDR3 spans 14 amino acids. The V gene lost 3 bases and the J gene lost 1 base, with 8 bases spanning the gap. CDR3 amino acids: CASSFGIRTDTQYF. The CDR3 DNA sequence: TGTGCCAGCAGTTTTGGAATTCGCACAGATACGCAGTATTTT.

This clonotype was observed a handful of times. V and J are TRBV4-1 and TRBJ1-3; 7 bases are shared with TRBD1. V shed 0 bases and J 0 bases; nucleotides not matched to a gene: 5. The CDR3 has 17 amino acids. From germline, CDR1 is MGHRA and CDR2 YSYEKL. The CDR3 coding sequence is TGCGCCAGCAGCCAAGAGGGGACAGTGCGCTCTGGAAACACCATATATTTT. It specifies CASSQEGTVRSGNTIYF.

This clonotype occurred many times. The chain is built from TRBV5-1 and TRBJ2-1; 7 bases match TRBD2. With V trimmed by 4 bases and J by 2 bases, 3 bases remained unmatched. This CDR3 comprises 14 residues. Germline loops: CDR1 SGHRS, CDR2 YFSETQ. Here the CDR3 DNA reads TGCGCCAGCAGCCCCCGGGGGGCCTACAATGAGCAGTTCTTC. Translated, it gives CASSPRGAYNEQFF.

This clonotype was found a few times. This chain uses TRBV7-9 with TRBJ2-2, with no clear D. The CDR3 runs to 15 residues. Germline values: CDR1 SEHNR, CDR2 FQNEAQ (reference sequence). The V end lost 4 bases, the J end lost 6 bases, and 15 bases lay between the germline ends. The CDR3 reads CASSSVKIASGELFF. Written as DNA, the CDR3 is TGTGCCAGCAGCTCGGTGAAGATAGCCTCCGGGGAGCTGTTTTTT.

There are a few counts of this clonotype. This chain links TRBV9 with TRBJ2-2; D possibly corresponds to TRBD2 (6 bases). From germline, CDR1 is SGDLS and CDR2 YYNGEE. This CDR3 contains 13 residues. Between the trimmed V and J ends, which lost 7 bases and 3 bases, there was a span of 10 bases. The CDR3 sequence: CASWGEDTGELFF. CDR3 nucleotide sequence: TGTGCCAGCTGGGGGGAGGACACCGGGGAGCTGTTTTTT.